One and the same sample provided the 31 T cell receptor beta chains below, sequenced in a study of T cell repertoires in cytomegalovirus infection. No antigen has been identified for these receptors. TCRdb fed the reads into MiXCR, producing one record per CDR3 protein. The table records roughly 45,000 distinct CDR3 sequences, 20% to 25% of them present only once. The specimen comprised CD8+ T cells from cultured PBMCs, sampled from culture after CMV antigen stimulation. The receptors were gathered from a human donor in good health (CMV status not recorded). Some clones in this sample may be carry-over from other donors' samples.

This clonotype was seen a few times. V is TRBV6-6 and J is TRBJ2-3, with 7 positions matching TRBD2. This CDR3 has 18 residues. The junction had 13 bases not matched to a gene; V was cut back by 2 bases and J by 2 bases. Germline V gives CDR1 MNHNY, CDR2 SVGAGI (reference sequence). CDR3 nucleotide sequence: TGTGCCAGCAGTTACGATATAAGGAGGGACTACTCCACAGATACGCAGTATTTT. This translates into CASSYDIRRDYSTDTQYF.

The CDR3 DNA reads TGTGCCACTCGGACAGGGCGAGGGGCCAACGTCCTGACTTTC. It encodes CATRTGRGANVLTF. V gene TRBV6-6 combines with J gene TRBJ2-6; 8 bases line up with TRBD1. Germline V gives CDR1 MNHNY, CDR2 SVGAGI (reference sequence). CDR3 length: 14 residues. V gave up 10 bases and J gave up 4 bases; unmatched junction bases: 6.

This chain joins TRBV7-3 and TRBJ2-1; the D gene is possibly TRBD1 (7 bases). Germline V gene data show CDR1 as SGHTA and CDR2 as FQGTGA. CDR3 size: 14 residues. V lost 4 bases, J lost 3 bases, and 10 bases lay in between. This CDR3 is CASSSQGGYNEQFF. The CDR3 coding sequence is TGTGCCAGCAGCTCGCAGGGGGGCTACAATGAGCAGTTCTTC.

This clonotype was observed once. This sequence joins TRBV4-3 and TRBJ2-7, with 9 nucleotides matching TRBD2. Germline CDR1 LGHNA, CDR2 YSLEER. This CDR3 comprises 16 residues. Germline trimming cut 1 base from V and 5 bases from J; bases unmatched to any gene: 9. The CDR3 spells CASSQVEGSGSHEQYF. The CDR3 nucleotides read TGCGCCAGCAGCCAAGTCGAAGGTAGCGGGAGCCACGAGCAGTACTTC.

This clonotype was observed a handful of times. The V and J genes are TRBV7-9 and TRBJ2-7; D unresolved. The CDR3 runs to 15 residues. Germline V gives CDR1 SEHNR, CDR2 FQNEAQ (reference sequence). The germline V and J ends were trimmed by 2 bases and 4 bases, with 15 bases remaining between them. The CDR3 DNA follows: TGTGCCAGCAGCTTACGGGCAGGTCCCTATTACGAGCAGTACTTC. Translation: CASSLRAGPYYEQYF.

This clonotype was seen more than once but under ten times. This sequence joins TRBV7-2 and TRBJ2-3; 9 bases match TRBD2. Germline V lookup: CDR1 SGHTA, CDR2 FQGNSA. With 3 bases clipped from V and 2 bases from J, the junction kept 6 bases outside the gene matches. The CDR3 contains 16 residues. The CDR3 region is CASSFGTSTATDTQYF. DNA of the CDR3: TGTGCCAGCAGCTTCGGGACTAGCACAGCCACAGATACGCAGTATTTT.

About this clonotype itself: Possible read error: a much larger clone is one base away. The V and J genes are TRBV7-6 and TRBJ2-7; D unclear. The CDR3 sequence is 12 residues long. Germline V gives CDR1 SGHVS, CDR2 FNYEAQ. The DNA of the CDR3 is TGTGCCAGCGGCTTAGTCTGGGGCGAGCAGTACTTC. It is translated as CASGLVWGEQYF. Complete variable domain (other parts from reference TRBV7-6 and TRBJ2-7): GAGVSQSPRYKVTKRGQDVALRCDPISGHVSLYWYRQALGQGPEFLTYFNYEAQQDKSGLPNDRFSAERPEGSISTLTIQRTEQRDSAMYRCASGLVWGEQYFGPGTRLTVT.

The chain combines TRBV6-6 with TRBJ2-5; 9 bases are a match to TRBD2. This CDR3 comprises 15 residues. Germline V gives CDR1 MNHNY, CDR2 SVGAGI (reference sequence). V shed 2 bases, J shed 5 bases, and the junction held 6 bases outside the gene matches. CDR3 sequence reads: CASSYGGRAGETQYF. The CDR3 nucleotides read TGTGCCAGCAGTTACGGCGGGAGGGCCGGGGAGACCCAGTACTTC.

The gene calls are TRBV7-2 and TRBJ2-1; D is uncertain. Deletions cut 8 bases from V and 0 bases from J, with 5 bases between. Germline CDR1 and CDR2: SGHTA and FQGNSA. There are 12 residues in the CDR3. The CDR3 DNA reads as TGTGCCAGCCGGATCTCCTACAATGAGCAGTTCTTC. Translated, it gives CASRISYNEQFF.

The rearrangement joins TRBV7-3 to TRBJ2-2, with 8 bases fitting TRBD2. The CDR3 loop spans 12 amino acids. The trim removed 10 bases at V and 7 bases at J, leaving 5 bases unmatched. Germline assignment: CDR1 SGHTA and CDR2 FQGTGA. DNA of the CDR3: TGTGCCACCGGGGGGGATGGCGGGGAGCTGTTTTTT. Its protein product is CATGGDGGELFF.

The chain combines TRBV7-2 with TRBJ2-3; 15 nucleotides agree with TRBD2. V shed 4 bases, J shed 2 bases, and the junction held 10 bases outside the gene matches. In germline, CDR1 is SGHTA, CDR2 FQGNSA. This CDR3 contains 19 residues. CDR3 sequence reads: CASSWTSGGGRLSTDTQYF. Here the CDR3 DNA reads TGTGCCAGCAGCTGGACTAGCGGGGGGGGGCGGCTGTCCACAGATACGCAGTATTTT.

This clonotype appeared a few times. The chain combines TRBV29-1 with TRBJ2-5; D gene ambiguous. Germline CDR1 is SQVTM and CDR2 is ANQGSEA. The CDR3 extends over 14 amino acids. The ends were cut back, 5 bases at V and 5 bases at J, with 18 bases in the middle. The CDR3 here is CSVRGPKAWETQYF. DNA of the CDR3: TGCAGCGTTAGAGGACCGAAGGCGTGGGAGACCCAGTACTTC.

V usage is TRBV7-2 and J usage is TRBJ2-5, with D maybe TRBD1 (5 bases). Germline V gives CDR1 SGHTA, CDR2 FQGNSA. The CDR3 extends over 13 amino acids. Trimming pared 5 bases from V and 5 bases from J, leaving 12 bases between. CDR3 protein: CASSARVGETQYF. In nucleotides, the CDR3 is TGTGCCAGCAGCGCCAGGGTCGGGGAGACCCAGTACTTC.

This clonotype was found a few times. The rearrangement uses TRBV12-3 or TRBV12-4 and TRBJ2-5; D unclear. Trimming stripped 6 bases from V and 5 bases from J, with 4 bases between. This CDR3 comprises 10 residues. The CDR3 loop is CASRGETQYF. The CDR3 region has the DNA TGTGCCAGCAGGGGGGAGACCCAGTACTTC.

The chain joins TRBV7-6 to TRBJ2-1, with 11 bases identical to TRBD2. This CDR3 contains 20 residues. Germline values: CDR1 SGHVS, CDR2 FNYEAQ. The trim removed 2 bases at V and 5 bases at J, leaving 17 bases unmatched. CDR3 sequence reads: CASSLRSGLAGLEGDNEQFF. The CDR3 DNA sequence: TGTGCCAGCAGCTTAAGATCAGGACTAGCGGGCCTCGAGGGGGACAATGAGCAGTTCTTC.

This clonotype occurred a few times. The chain links TRBV27 to TRBJ1-5; a weak D match, TRBD1 (6 bases). The V end lost 6 bases, the J end lost 3 bases, and 12 bases lay between the germline ends. The CDR3 runs 14 residues. The germline V gene encodes CDR1 MNHEY and CDR2 SMNVEV (reference sequence). The CDR3 loop reads CASRPTGINQPQHF. The CDR3 DNA sequence: TGTGCCAGCAGGCCCACAGGGATCAATCAGCCCCAGCATTTT.

This clonotype was seen a handful of times. The chain couples TRBV6-5 to TRBJ1-3; weak D call: TRBD1 (5 bases). In germline, CDR1 is MNHEY, CDR2 SVGAGI. Between the trimmed V and J ends, which lost 2 bases and 0 bases, there was a span of 11 bases. The CDR3 contains 16 residues. In DNA form, the CDR3 reads TGTGCCAGCAGTTACGGACACCCAGGCTCTGGAAACACCATATATTTT. Its protein product is CASSYGHPGSGNTIYF.

This clonotype was observed a few times. The rearrangement uses TRBV9 and TRBJ1-4; D unclear. Trimming shortened V by 3 bases and J by 3 bases, and 3 bases separated the two germline ends. This CDR3 contains 12 residues. Germline V gene lookup returns CDR1 SGDLS and CDR2 YYNGEE. Here the CDR3 reads CASSAPNEKLFF. The CDR3 nucleotides read TGTGCCAGCAGCGCACCTAATGAAAAACTGTTTTTT.

The chain employs TRBV7-6 and TRBJ2-5; no reliable D call. The length of the CDR3 is 12 residues. The V gene lost 4 bases and the J gene lost 2 bases, with 5 bases spanning the gap. Looked up from germline, CDR1 is SGHVS and CDR2 is FNYEAQ. This chain's CDR3 is CASSSPQETQYF. CDR3 sequence (DNA): TGTGCCAGCAGCTCGCCGCAAGAGACCCAGTACTTC. The whole variable domain, filled in from reference TRBV7-6 and TRBJ2-5, reads GAGVSQSPRYKVTKRGQDVALRCDPISGHVSLYWYRQALGQGPEFLTYFNYEAQQDKSGLPNDRFSAERPEGSISTLTIQRTEQRDSAMYRCASSSPQETQYFGPGTRLLVL.

This chain links TRBV7-2 with TRBJ1-2, with 8 bases lining up with TRBD1. The CDR3 sequence is 17 residues long. V shed 5 bases, J shed 3 bases, and the junction held 14 bases outside the gene matches. Germline V gene data show CDR1 as SGHTA and CDR2 as FQGNSA. The CDR3: CASSPSAGGAGHYGYTF. DNA for the CDR3: TGTGCCAGCAGCCCTTCCGCAGGGGGCGCAGGTCACTATGGCTACACCTTC.

This clonotype has only a few counts. The genes are TRBV7-6 and TRBJ2-7; 7 bases fit TRBD1. CDR1 is SGHVS and CDR2 is FNYEAQ in the germline V gene. V dropped 5 bases and J dropped 7; count of bases not matched to a gene: 8. The CDR3 loop spans 13 amino acids. CDR3 sequence (DNA): TGTGCCAGCAGCCCAGGGGGAACTTGGGAGCAGTACTTC. Residues: CASSPGGTWEQYF.

The V call is TRBV7-2, the J call TRBJ1-1; D is undetermined. Germline-derived CDR1 and CDR2 are SGHTA and FQGNSA. The CDR3 runs 12 residues. Trimming shortened V by 3 bases and J by 11 bases, and 13 bases separated the two germline ends. CDR3 nucleotides: TGTGCCAGCAGCTTGGGATTCGACACGGCTTTCTTT. Protein product: CASSLGFDTAFF.

This clonotype was observed a handful of times. The chain employs TRBV6-6 and TRBJ2-7, with 11 nucleotides matching TRBD2. In germline, CDR1 is MNHNY, CDR2 SVGAGI (reference sequence). The ends lost 7 bases at V and 0 bases at J; junction bases unmatched: 5. The CDR3 has 15 amino acids. The CDR3 is CASTRGLAGSYEQYF. DNA of the CDR3: TGTGCCAGCACCCGAGGACTAGCGGGCTCCTACGAGCAGTACTTC.

The chain couples TRBV10-1 to TRBJ2-1, with 12 bases identical to TRBD2. This CDR3 comprises 15 residues. Germline V lookup: CDR1 WNHNN, CDR2 SYGVQD (reference sequence). The ends lost 4 bases at V and 12 bases at J; junction bases unmatched: 10. For the CDR3, the DNA is TGCGCCAGCAGTGCGTTGGCTAGCGGGGGGGTCGGGCAGTTCTTC. Protein: CASSALASGGVGQFF.

This clonotype was counted a few times. The gene calls are TRBV7-6 and TRBJ2-1; no definite D call. Trimming took 1 base from V and 2 from J, leaving 3 bases between them. The CDR3 runs to 13 residues. CDR1 and CDR2 (germline): SGHVS, FNYEAQ. DNA of the CDR3: TGTGCCAGCAGCTTAGGAGCCTACAATGAGCAGTTCTTC. Its translation: CASSLGAYNEQFF.

The V and J genes are TRBV7-3 and TRBJ2-1; TRBD2 agrees at 8 bases. The CDR3 sequence is 19 residues long. V shed 5 bases, J shed 2 bases, and the junction held 17 bases outside the gene matches. Germline V gives CDR1 SGHTA, CDR2 FQGTGA. Written as DNA, the CDR3 is TGTGCCAGCAGCGGGCAGGCCAGCGGGGGCCTTTCAGCCTACAATGAGCAGTTCTTC. Its translation: CASSGQASGGLSAYNEQFF.

This clonotype appeared many times. The chain couples TRBV7-2 to TRBJ2-5; D is undetermined. V was shortened by 1 base and J by 2 bases, with 5 bases between the two germline ends. The CDR3 is made up of 13 amino acids. The V gene's germline CDR1 is SGHTA and CDR2 FQGNSA. CDR3 sequence reads: CASSLDQQETQYF. CDR3 coding DNA: TGTGCCAGCAGCTTAGATCAGCAAGAGACCCAGTACTTC.

The CDR3 region has the DNA TGTGCCAGTAGGATCGGGAGAAACACTGAAGCTTTCTTT. Amino acid sequence: CASRIGRNTEAFF. J is TRBJ1-1 and V is TRBV19; D gene unclear. V gave up 6 bases and J gave up 2 bases, with 10 bases separating them. Per germline, CDR1 LNHDA and CDR2 SQIVND (reference sequence). The CDR3 totals 13 residues.

This clonotype has just a few counts. V usage is TRBV7-9 and J usage is TRBJ2-3; D is unresolved. The ends were cut back, 5 bases at V and 6 bases at J, with 12 bases in the middle. The CDR3 loop spans 13 amino acids. CDR1 and CDR2 (germline): SEHNR, FQNEAQ (reference sequence). The CDR3 DNA sequence: TGTGCCAGCAGCATACCGCAAGGTGATACGCAGTATTTT. This translates into CASSIPQGDTQYF.

The chain combines TRBV7-6 with TRBJ1-4, with no clear D. CDR3 length: 14 residues. V lost 7 bases, J lost 0 bases, and 9 bases lay in between. Per the germline V gene, CDR1 is SGHVS and CDR2 is FNYEAQ. CDR3 amino acids: CASTELATNEKLFF. CDR3 DNA: TGTGCCAGCACCGAGCTGGCAACTAATGAAAAACTGTTTTTT.

This clonotype turned up a few times. V gene TRBV7-9 combines with J gene TRBJ2-7; weak D call: TRBD2 (6 bases). Trimming pared 5 bases from V and 4 bases from J, leaving 21 bases between. The CDR3 is 16 amino acids. Germline V gene data show CDR1 as SEHNR and CDR2 as FQNEAQ (reference sequence). CDR3 in amino acids: CASSRRDSNPLYEQYF. For the CDR3, the DNA is TGTGCCAGCAGCCGCCGGGACTCAAACCCACTATACGAGCAGTACTTC.